The 21 T cell receptor beta chains below were found in one sample sequenced in a study of blood T cell repertoires in COVID-19. Profiling relied on immunoSEQ multiplex PCR, and the TCRdb table lists in-frame clones only, not all of them. The table records approximately 250,000 clones, approximately 88% of them present only once. Material for sequencing was PBMCs or T cells enriched from blood (not recorded which). The receptors were sampled from a woman aged 40 to 50 with acute COVID-19.

A few counts support this clone. Other nucleotide sequences from this sample produce the same CDR3. The genes are TRBV2 and TRBJ1-1; D may be TRBD1 (5 bases). This CDR3 is built from 13 residues. CDR1 is SNHLY and CDR2 is FYNNEI in the germline V gene. The V gene lost 5 bases and the J gene lost 2 bases, with 9 bases spanning the gap. CDR3 protein: CASSKDRNTEAFF. CDR3 bases: TGTGCCAGCAGTAAAGACAGAAACACTGAAGCTTTCTTT.

J is TRBJ1-1 and V is TRBV5-6; 7 nucleotides line up with TRBD1. The V gene's germline CDR1 is SGHDT and CDR2 YYEEEE. This CDR3 has 18 residues. V shed 2 bases and J 4 bases; nucleotides not matched to a gene: 17. CDR3 coding DNA: TGTGCCAGCAGCTTAATGTTCAGGACAGGTCGGATGGGCACTGAAGCTTTCTTT. Amino acids: CASSLMFRTGRMGTEAFF.

This clone was seen more than once but under ten times. The rearrangement uses TRBV28 and TRBJ2-1, with 8 positions matching TRBD2. J gave up 2 bases and V 5 bases, and 5 bases lay outside the gene matches. The CDR3 loop spans 15 amino acids. CDR1 MDHEN and CDR2 SYDVKM come from the germline V gene. Written as DNA, the CDR3 is TGTGCCAGCAGTGAAAGCGGGAGAGCCTACAATGAGCAGTTCTTC. It is translated as CASSESGRAYNEQFF. Supplemented by reference TRBV28 and TRBJ2-1, the full variable domain reads DVKVTQSSRYLVKRTGEKVFLECVQDMDHENMFWYRQDPGLGLRLIYFSYDVKMKEKGDIPEGYSVSREKKERFSLILESASTNQTSMYLCASSESGRAYNEQFFGPGTRLTVL.

This chain connects TRBV6-6 to TRBJ2-7, with TRBD1 matching over 8 bases. The germline CDR1 and CDR2 sequences are MNHNY and SVGAGI (reference sequence). Trimming took 6 bases from V and 0 from J; bases not matched to a gene: 7. The CDR3 totals 15 residues. The CDR3 DNA is TGTGCCAGCAGCACGGGACAGGCTTCCTCCTACGAGCAGTACGTC. It specifies CASSTGQASSYEQYV.

This chain connects TRBV20-1 to TRBJ2-5; TRBD2 agrees at 8 bases. V lost 3 bases to trimming and J lost 2 bases; unmatched junction nucleotides: 20. The CDR3 loop spans 19 amino acids. Germline assignment: CDR1 DFQATT and CDR2 SNEGSKA (reference sequence). The CDR3 here is CSASSPRGRPRVGQETQYF. The CDR3 nucleotides are TGCAGTGCTAGTTCCCCCCGCGGGAGGCCCCGGGTCGGGCAAGAGACCCAGTACTTC.

The chain recombines TRBV5-8 with TRBJ1-5; tentatively, D is TRBD1 (5 bases). CDR1 is SGHTS and CDR2 is YDEGEE in the germline V gene. V lost 2 bases and J 1 base, leaving 10 bases between the germline ends. This CDR3 is built from 15 residues. CDR3 amino acids: CASSFEGRSNQPQHF. The DNA of the CDR3 is TGTGCCAGCAGCTTCGAGGGGAGGAGCAATCAGCCCCAGCATTTT.

The chain carries TRBV9 and TRBJ1-5; D is perhaps TRBD1 (6 bases). The CDR3 sequence is 14 residues long. Germline V lookup: CDR1 SGDLS, CDR2 YYNGEE. The V end lost 0 bases, the J end lost 8 bases, and 12 bases lay between the germline ends. CDR3 amino acids: CASSVGPGGEPQHF. CDR3 nucleotide sequence: TGTGCCAGCAGCGTAGGACCGGGGGGCGAGCCCCAGCATTTT.

The rearrangement uses TRBV5-1 and TRBJ1-5; 8 bases match TRBD1. This CDR3 spans 14 amino acids. Germline CDR1 SGHRS, CDR2 YFSETQ. V gave up 0 bases and J gave up 9 bases; unmatched junction bases: 5. For the CDR3, the DNA is TGCGCCAGCAGCTTGGGGACAGGGAATGCGCCCCAGCATTTT. It yields the protein CASSLGTGNAPQHF.

The chain employs TRBV6-5 and TRBJ1-1; the D gene is possibly TRBD1 (6 bases). Germline values: CDR1 MNHEY, CDR2 SVGAGI. V was pared by 6 bases and J by 4 bases, with 15 bases between. The CDR3 length is 14 residues. CDR3 nucleotides: TGTGCCAGCAGGCCCCAGGGGACGAGCACTGAAGCTTTCTTT. This codes for CASRPQGTSTEAFF.

V and J are TRBV19 and TRBJ1-2, with 8 positions matching TRBD1. V was clipped by 4 bases and J by 11 bases; unmatched bases: 9. The CDR3 has 13 amino acids. Per germline, CDR1 LNHDA and CDR2 SQIVND (reference sequence). The CDR3 here is CASSTRQGKGYTF. CDR3 nucleotides: TGTGCCAGTAGTACGAGACAGGGGAAGGGTTACACCTTC.

The rearrangement links TRBV9 to TRBJ2-1; 7 bases are a match to TRBD2. In germline, CDR1 is SGDLS, CDR2 YYNGEE. This CDR3 has 15 residues. V lost 4 bases and J lost 2; bases outside the gene matches: 6. The CDR3 protein is CASSILGLAYNEQFF. The CDR3 DNA is TGTGCCAGCAGCATACTCGGACTAGCCTACAATGAGCAGTTCTTC.

The CDR3 here is CASSWTGEANQPQHF. The CDR3, as DNA: TGTGCCAGCAGCTGGACCGGGGAGGCGAATCAGCCCCAGCATTTT. V usage is TRBV9 and J usage is TRBJ1-5; D is undetermined. The V end lost 4 bases, the J end lost 4 bases, and 15 bases lay between the germline ends. This CDR3 is built from 15 residues. The germline gives CDR1 SGDLS, CDR2 YYNGEE. Combining the CDR3 with reference TRBV9 and TRBJ1-5 gives the whole variable domain DSGVTQTPKHLITATGQRVTLRCSPRSGDLSVYWYQQSLDQGLQFLIQYYNGEERAKGNILERFSAQQFPDLHSELNLSSLELGDSALYFCASSWTGEANQPQHFGDGTRLSIL.

This clone was counted a single time. V usage is TRBV5-6 and J usage is TRBJ1-1; a possible D gene is TRBD1 (5 bases). From germline, CDR1 is SGHDT and CDR2 YYEEEE. V lost 2 bases and J lost 0, with 23 bases in between. The length of the CDR3 is 19 residues. The CDR3: CASSFSRQPAALMNTEAFF. The CDR3, as DNA: TGTGCCAGCAGCTTTTCTAGACAGCCCGCCGCCCTTATGAACACTGAAGCTTTCTTT. Combining the CDR3 with reference TRBV5-6 and TRBJ1-1 gives the whole variable domain DAGVTQSPTHLIKTRGQQVTLRCSPKSGHDTVSWYQQALGQGPQFIFQYYEEEERQRGNFPDRFSGHQFPNYSSELNVNALLLGDSALYLCASSFSRQPAALMNTEAFFGQGTRLTVV.

This clone was counted a few times. The chain recombines TRBV11-2 with TRBJ1-1; D may be TRBD1 (5 bases). Trimming shortened V by 5 bases and J by 0 bases, and 7 bases separated the two germline ends. Germline CDR1 is SGHAT and CDR2 is FQNNGV. This CDR3 is 13 amino acids long. CDR3 coding DNA: TGTGCCAGCAGCCGGACACTGAACACTGAAGCTTTCTTT. Translated: CASSRTLNTEAFF.

The CDR3 nucleotides read TGTGCCAGCAGCTTAGATGCGGGAGCCCCCGGGGGCACAGATACGCAGTATTTT. This gives the protein CASSLDAGAPGGTDTQYF. The V call is TRBV11-3, the J call TRBJ2-3, with TRBD2 identical over 7 bases. Germline CDR1 reads SGHNT; CDR2 reads YENEEA. The CDR3 length is 18 residues. V lost 0 bases, J lost 1 base, and 10 bases stayed unmatched.

V gene TRBV20-1 combines with J gene TRBJ2-1; D is unclear. Germline CDR1 reads DFQATT; CDR2 reads SNEGSKA (reference sequence). The V end was cut by 5 bases, the J end by 9 bases, with 11 bases between. The CDR3 is made up of 11 amino acids. The CDR3 DNA follows: TGCAGTGCTCCCTCTTACGGTGAGCAGTTCTTC. Its translation: CSAPSYGEQFF.

The V call is TRBV6-1, the J call TRBJ1-5; 7 bases line up with TRBD1. Germline values: CDR1 MNHNS, CDR2 SASEGT. The CDR3 is 17 residues long. The V and J ends lost 0 bases and 8 bases, in that order; junction bases with no gene match: 13. The CDR3, as DNA: TGTGCCAGCAGTGAAGCTTCGTTCGGATTAGGGGGCGAGCCCCAGCATTTT. Its translation is CASSEASFGLGGEPQHF.

V and J are TRBV28 and TRBJ1-5; weak D call: TRBD1 (5 bases). The V end was cut by 3 bases, the J end by 3 bases, with 9 bases between. CDR1 MDHEN and CDR2 SYDVKM come from the germline V gene. CDR3 length: 14 residues. CDR3 in amino acids: CASSLGGVNQPQHF. CDR3 nucleotide sequence: TGTGCCAGCAGTTTGGGGGGGGTCAATCAGCCCCAGCATTTT.

The chain is built from TRBV28 and TRBJ1-5; a possible D gene is TRBD1 (5 bases). Trimming cost V 2 bases and J 0 bases, with 11 bases left between them. CDR3 length: 16 residues. Per germline, CDR1 MDHEN and CDR2 SYDVKM. CDR3 nucleotides: TGTGCCAGCAGTTTAGAGGGAGGGGTTAGCAATCAGCCCCAGCATTTT. As protein: CASSLEGGVSNQPQHF.

This chain links TRBV18 with TRBJ1-5; D not certain. The germline gives CDR1 KGHSH, CDR2 LQKENI. The CDR3 sequence is 14 residues long. V was clipped by 1 base and J by 4 bases, with 8 bases between them. The CDR3 region has the DNA TGTGCCAGCTCACCACGCCCGGGGAATCAGCCCCAGCATTTT. Its translation: CASSPRPGNQPQHF. Looking up the rest from reference TRBV18 and TRBJ1-5 gives the full variable domain: NAGVMQNPRHLVRRRGQEARLRCSPMKGHSHVYWYRQLPEEGLKFMVYLQKENIIDESGMPKERFSAEFPKEGPSILRIQQVVRGDSAAYFCASSPRPGNQPQHFGDGTRLSIL.

This chain uses TRBV7-3 with TRBJ1-2; the match to TRBD1 covers 9 bases. Germline CDR1 reads SGHTA; CDR2 reads FQGTGA. This CDR3 region has 11 residues. The V segment lost 5 bases and the J segment 13 bases; nucleotides outside the gene matches: 5. In DNA form, the CDR3 reads TGTGCCAGCAGCCCAGGACAGGGGATCACCTTC. Its protein product is CASSPGQGITF.